The text below deals with one T cell receptor beta chain. The data are from a study of T cell changes during pregnancy in multiple sclerosis. The J segment lost 8 bases and the V segment lost 0 bases, leaving 13 bases of the junction unmatched. The germline V gene has CDR1 GTSNPN and CDR2 SVGIG (reference sequence). The CDR3 has 16 amino acids. The repertoire was sequenced with immunoSEQ multiplex PCR; TCRdb's copy has only in-frame clones and lacks some. The sample has 85,000 to 100,000 clones, about 94% seen once. Sequencing used peripheral blood, obtained after pregnancy. This chain uses TRBV30 with TRBJ2-1, with 7 nucleotides matching TRBD2. The TCR was taken from a female donor with multiple sclerosis, enrolled in a pregnancy study. The CDR3 bases are TGTGCCTGGAGTGTAAAAGCGGGATCTAGTCGAGATGAGCAGTTCTTC. Translated, it gives CAWSVKAGSSRDEQFF.